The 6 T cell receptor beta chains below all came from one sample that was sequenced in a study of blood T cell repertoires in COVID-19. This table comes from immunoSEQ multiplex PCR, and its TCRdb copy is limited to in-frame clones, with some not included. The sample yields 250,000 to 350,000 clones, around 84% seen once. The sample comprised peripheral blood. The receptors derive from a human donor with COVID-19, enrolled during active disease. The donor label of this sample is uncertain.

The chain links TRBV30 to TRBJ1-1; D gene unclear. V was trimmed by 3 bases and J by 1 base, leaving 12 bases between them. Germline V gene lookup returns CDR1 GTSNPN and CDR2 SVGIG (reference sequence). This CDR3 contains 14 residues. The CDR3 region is CAWSLTTGNTEAFF. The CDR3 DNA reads TGTGCCTGGAGCCTAACGACGGGGAACACTGAAGCTTTCTTT.

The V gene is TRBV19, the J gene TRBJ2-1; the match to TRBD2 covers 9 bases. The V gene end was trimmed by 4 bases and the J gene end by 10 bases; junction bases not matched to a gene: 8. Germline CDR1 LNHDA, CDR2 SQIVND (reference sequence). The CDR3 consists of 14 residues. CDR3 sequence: CASSTVAGDSEQFF. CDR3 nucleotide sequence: TGTGCCAGTAGTACCGTAGCGGGAGATTCAGAGCAGTTCTTC.

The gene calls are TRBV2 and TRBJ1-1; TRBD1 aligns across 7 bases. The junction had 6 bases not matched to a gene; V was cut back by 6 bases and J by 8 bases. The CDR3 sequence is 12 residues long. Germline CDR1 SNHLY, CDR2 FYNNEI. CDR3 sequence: CASSLYRGEAFF. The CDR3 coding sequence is TGTGCCAGCAGCCTATACAGGGGAGAAGCTTTCTTT. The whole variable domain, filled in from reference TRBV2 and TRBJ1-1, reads EPEVTQTPSHQVTQMGQEVILRCVPISNHLYFYWYRQILGQKVEFLVSFYNNEISEKSEIFDDQFSVERPDGSNFTLKIRSTKLEDSAMYFCASSLYRGEAFFGQGTRLTVV.

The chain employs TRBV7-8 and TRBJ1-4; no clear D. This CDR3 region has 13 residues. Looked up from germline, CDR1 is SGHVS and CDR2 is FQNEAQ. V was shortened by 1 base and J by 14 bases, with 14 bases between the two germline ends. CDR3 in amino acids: CASSLGREGMLFF. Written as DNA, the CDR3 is TGTGCCAGCAGCTTAGGGCGGGAGGGAATGCTGTTTTTT.

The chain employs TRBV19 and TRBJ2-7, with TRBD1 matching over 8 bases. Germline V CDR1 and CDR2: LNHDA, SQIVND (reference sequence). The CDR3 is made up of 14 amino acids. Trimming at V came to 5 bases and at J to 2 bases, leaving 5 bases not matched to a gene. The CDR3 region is CASSRDRTTYEQYF. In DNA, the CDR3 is TGTGCCAGTAGTCGGGACAGGACTACCTACGAGCAGTACTTC.

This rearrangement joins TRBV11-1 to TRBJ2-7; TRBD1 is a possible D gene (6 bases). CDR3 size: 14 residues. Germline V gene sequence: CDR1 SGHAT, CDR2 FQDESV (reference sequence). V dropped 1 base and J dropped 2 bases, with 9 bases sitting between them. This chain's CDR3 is CASSLVRGAYEQYF. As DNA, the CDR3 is TGTGCCAGCAGCTTAGTCAGGGGAGCCTACGAGCAGTACTTC.